This paragraph covers one TCR beta chain sequence. Its antigen is not identified. These data come from a study of OX40 agonist ivuxolimab in advanced cancers. General study points: Low clonal expansion, among the lowest seen, marked partial responders at 0.1-3.0 mg/kg.

This CDR3 is built from 16 residues. V shed 4 bases, J shed 7 bases, and the junction held 11 bases outside the gene matches. The germline V gene has CDR1 MGHRA and CDR2 YSYEKL. Clones were sequenced by immunoSEQ multiplex PCR, and TCRdb holds only the in-frame ones, with some missing. The sample records tens of thousands of clones, around 84% being singletons. The specimen comprised CD4+ or CD8+ T cells sorted from blood, sampled in a trial of the OX40 agonist ivuxolimab. The V call is TRBV4-1, the J call TRBJ1-5; 9 nucleotides match TRBD1. This receptor was obtained from an adult with an advanced solid tumor such as melanoma, head and neck, liver or kidney cancer. The CDR3, as DNA: TGCGCCAGCAGCCCCTACGGGACAGGGACCGGACAGCCCCAGCATTTT. Residues: CASSPYGTGTGQPQHF.